This T cell receptor beta chain was found in a study of T cell responses to AZD1222 COVID-19 vaccine. Study conclusions and caveats: The CD4 TCRs associated with vaccination extended across spike and predominated at 160-218 and 743-854.

Regarding this clone: The target antigen is unknown.

Assay used: immunoSEQ multiplex PCR; TCRdb lists only in-frame clones, some missing. The table lists 90,000 to 120,000 clones, 80% to 95% of them singletons. Per the germline V gene, CDR1 is SGHKS and CDR2 is YYEKEE (reference sequence). V trimming: 0 bases; J trimming: 4 bases; junction bases outside the gene matches: 4. The CDR3 loop spans 15 amino acids. The TCR comes from an adult in good health. This material consisted of peripheral blood, taken on day 0 of AZD1222 vaccination. The chain has TRBV5-5 and TRBJ1-2; TRBD1 aligns across 9 bases. The CDR3 reads CASSLAGGQGYGYTF. CDR3 DNA: TGTGCCAGCAGCTTGGCGGGGGGACAGGGCTATGGCTACACCTTC.